Sequencing of this T cell receptor beta chain was carried out in a study of chemoradiotherapy in HPV16-positive cancers. Study-level background: Candidate HPV-specific clones and shared TCR motifs came from two HPV16-positive patients.

V shed 3 bases, J shed 0 bases, and the junction held 12 bases outside the gene matches. Per germline, CDR1 MDHEN and CDR2 SYDVKM. The CDR3 spans 19 residues. Produced via immunoSEQ multiplex PCR; TCRdb's table is partial and in-frame only. The sample records more than 15,000 clones, approximately 79% being singletons. The genes are TRBV28 and TRBJ2-7, with TRBD2 identical over 12 bases. Sampling was done from a patient who underwent chemoradiotherapy. The sequence was obtained from a human donor with HPV-associated anogenital cancer. Here the CDR3 reads CASSLGLAGGISHSYEQYF. In nucleotides, the CDR3 is TGTGCCAGCAGTTTGGGGCTAGCGGGGGGGATCTCTCACTCCTACGAGCAGTACTTC. The full variable domain, rest sourced from reference TRBV28 and TRBJ2-7, is DVKVTQSSRYLVKRTGEKVFLECVQDMDHENMFWYRQDPGLGLRLIYFSYDVKMKEKGDIPEGYSVSREKKERFSLILESASTNQTSMYLCASSLGLAGGISHSYEQYFGPGTRLTVT.